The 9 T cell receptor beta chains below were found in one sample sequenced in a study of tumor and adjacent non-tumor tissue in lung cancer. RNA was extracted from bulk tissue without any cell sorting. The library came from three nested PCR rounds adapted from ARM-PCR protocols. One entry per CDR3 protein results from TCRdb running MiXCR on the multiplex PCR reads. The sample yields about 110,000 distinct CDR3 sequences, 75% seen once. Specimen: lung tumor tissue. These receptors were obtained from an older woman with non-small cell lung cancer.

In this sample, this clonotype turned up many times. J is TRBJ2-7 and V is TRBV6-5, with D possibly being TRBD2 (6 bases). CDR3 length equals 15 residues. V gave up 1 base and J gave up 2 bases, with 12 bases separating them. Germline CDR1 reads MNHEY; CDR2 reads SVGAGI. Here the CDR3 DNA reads TGTGCCAGCAGTTACTTGACGGGAGTCGCCTACGAGCAGTACTTC. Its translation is CASSYLTGVAYEQYF.

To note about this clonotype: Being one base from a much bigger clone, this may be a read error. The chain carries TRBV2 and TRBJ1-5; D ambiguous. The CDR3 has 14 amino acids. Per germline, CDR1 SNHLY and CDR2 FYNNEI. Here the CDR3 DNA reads TGTACCAGCAGTCGTTCCCGAGGCAATCAGCCCCAGCATTTT. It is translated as CTSSRSRGNQPQHF.

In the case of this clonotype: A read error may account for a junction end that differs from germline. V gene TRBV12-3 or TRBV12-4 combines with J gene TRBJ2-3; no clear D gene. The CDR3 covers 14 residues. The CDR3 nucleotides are TGTGCCCGCAGTTTCGGGCTGGGCCGATATACGCAGTATTTT. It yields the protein CARSFGLGRYTQYF.

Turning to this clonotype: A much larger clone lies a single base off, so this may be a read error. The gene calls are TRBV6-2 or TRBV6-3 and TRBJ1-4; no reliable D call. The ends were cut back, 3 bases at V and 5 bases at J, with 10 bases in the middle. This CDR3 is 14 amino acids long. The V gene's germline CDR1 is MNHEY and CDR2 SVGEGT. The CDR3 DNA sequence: TGTGCCAGCAGTTATAAGATCCAGAATGAAAAACTGTTTTTT. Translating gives CASSYKIQNEKLFF.

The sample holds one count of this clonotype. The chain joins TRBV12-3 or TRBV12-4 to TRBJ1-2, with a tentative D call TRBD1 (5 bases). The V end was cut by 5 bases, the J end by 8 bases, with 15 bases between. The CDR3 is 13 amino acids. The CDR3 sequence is CASSPGAEGGYTF. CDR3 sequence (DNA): TGTGCCAGCAGTCCTGGGGCAGAAGGGGGCTACACCTTC.

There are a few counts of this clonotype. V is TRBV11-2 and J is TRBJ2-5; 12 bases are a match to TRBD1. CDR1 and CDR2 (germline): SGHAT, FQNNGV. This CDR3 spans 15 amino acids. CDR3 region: CVSSSTGTGGGTQYF. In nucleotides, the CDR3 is TGTGTCAGTAGCTCGACAGGGACAGGGGGCGGAACCCAGTACTTC.

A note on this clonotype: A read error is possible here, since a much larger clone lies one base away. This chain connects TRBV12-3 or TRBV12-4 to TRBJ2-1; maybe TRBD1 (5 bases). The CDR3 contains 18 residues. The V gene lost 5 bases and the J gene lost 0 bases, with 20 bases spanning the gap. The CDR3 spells CASSPWQGCGASYNEQFF. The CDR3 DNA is TGTGCCAGCAGTCCATGGCAGGGTTGCGGAGCCTCCTACAATGAGCAGTTCTTC.

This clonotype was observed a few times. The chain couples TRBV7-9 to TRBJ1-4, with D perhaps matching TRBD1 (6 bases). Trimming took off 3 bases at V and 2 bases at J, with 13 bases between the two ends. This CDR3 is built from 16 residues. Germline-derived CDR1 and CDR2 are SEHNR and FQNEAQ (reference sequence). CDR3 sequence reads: CASSLGGAVTNEKLFF. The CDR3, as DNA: TGTGCCAGCAGCTTGGGGGGGGCGGTGACTAATGAAAAACTGTTTTTT.

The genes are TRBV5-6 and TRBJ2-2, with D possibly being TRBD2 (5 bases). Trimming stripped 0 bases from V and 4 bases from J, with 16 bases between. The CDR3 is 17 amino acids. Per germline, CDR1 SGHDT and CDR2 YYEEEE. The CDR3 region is CASSLELLIGITGELFF. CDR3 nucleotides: TGTGCCAGCAGCTTGGAGCTACTAATCGGGATCACCGGGGAGCTGTTTTTT.